One T cell receptor beta chain is described in this entry. Sequencing used immunoSEQ multiplex PCR; TCRdb keeps in-frame clones, though not all of them. Among about 48,000 clones, roughly 78% were seen once, and the ten largest hold approximately 0.8%. This specimen belongs to a study of memory CD4+ T cells and cytomegalovirus serostatus. The sort gate was single viable CD3+CD4+CD8-CD45RO+ cells for memory CD4+ T cells. After thawing, CD4+ T cells were positively selected. The CDR3 is 16 residues long. Germline CDR1 is SGHTA and CDR2 is FQGNSA. V lost 2 bases and J 10 bases, leaving 22 bases between the germline ends.

The chain carries TRBV7-2 and TRBJ2-3; D not certain. Sequencing was performed on memory CD4+ T cells from blood. This receptor was taken from an adult in good health and CMV-seronegative. CDR3 region: CASSLSPSNSRIAQYF. The CDR3 nucleotides are TGTGCCAGCAGCTTAAGTCCCTCGAATAGCCGGATAGCGCAGTATTTT.